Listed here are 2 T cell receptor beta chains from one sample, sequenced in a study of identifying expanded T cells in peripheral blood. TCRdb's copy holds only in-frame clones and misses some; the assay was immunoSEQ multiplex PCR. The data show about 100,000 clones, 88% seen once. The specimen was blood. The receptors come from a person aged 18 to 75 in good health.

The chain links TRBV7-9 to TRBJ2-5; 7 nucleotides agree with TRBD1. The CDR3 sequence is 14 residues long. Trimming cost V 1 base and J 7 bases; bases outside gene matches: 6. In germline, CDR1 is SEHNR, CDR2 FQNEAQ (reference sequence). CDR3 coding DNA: TGTGCCAGCAGCTTAGATACAGGGGTAGGGACCCAGTACTTC. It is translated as CASSLDTGVGTQYF.

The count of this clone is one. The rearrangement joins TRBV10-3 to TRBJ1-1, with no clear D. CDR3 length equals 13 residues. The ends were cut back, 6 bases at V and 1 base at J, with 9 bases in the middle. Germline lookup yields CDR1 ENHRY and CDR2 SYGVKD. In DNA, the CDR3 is TGTGCCATCAGGATCACTGGGAACACTGAAGCTTTCTTT. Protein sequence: CAIRITGNTEAFF.